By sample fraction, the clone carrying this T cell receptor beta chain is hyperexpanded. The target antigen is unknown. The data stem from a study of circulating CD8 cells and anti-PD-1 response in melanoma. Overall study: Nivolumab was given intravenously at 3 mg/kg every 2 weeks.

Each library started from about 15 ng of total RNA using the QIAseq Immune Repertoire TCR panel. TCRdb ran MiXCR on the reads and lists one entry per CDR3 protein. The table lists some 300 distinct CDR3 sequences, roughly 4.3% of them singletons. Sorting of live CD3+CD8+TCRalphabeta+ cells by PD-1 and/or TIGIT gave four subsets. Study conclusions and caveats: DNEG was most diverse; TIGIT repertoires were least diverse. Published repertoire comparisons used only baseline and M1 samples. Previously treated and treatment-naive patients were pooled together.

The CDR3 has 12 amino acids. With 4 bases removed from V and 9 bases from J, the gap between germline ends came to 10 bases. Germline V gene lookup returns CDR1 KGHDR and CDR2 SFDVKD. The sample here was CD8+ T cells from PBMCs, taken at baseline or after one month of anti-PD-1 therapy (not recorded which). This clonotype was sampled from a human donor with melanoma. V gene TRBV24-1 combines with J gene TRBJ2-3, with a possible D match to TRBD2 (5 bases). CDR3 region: CATSDIGLTQYF. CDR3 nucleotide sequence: TGTGCCACCAGTGACATAGGACTGACGCAGTATTTT.